The T cell receptor (beta chain) under discussion was sequenced for a study of blood T cell repertoires in COVID-19. Turning to the study itself: Samples taken during acute and convalescent COVID-19 were collected in the United States, Italy and Spain. Sources were T cells, B-cell-depleted T cells, or PBMCs; the material itself was cDNA or gDNA.

The CDR3 loop spans 10 amino acids. Between the trimmed V and J ends, which lost 8 bases and 10 bases, there was a span of 8 bases. Germline lookup yields CDR1 LNHDA and CDR2 SQIVND (reference sequence). Authors' processing steps: Amplification of reference gene primers was used by the study to estimate nucleated cell counts. Here immunoSEQ multiplex PCR was the method, and the copy in TCRdb shows in-frame clones only, minus some. Clonal size and the V and J genes are those of that table, whereas D and trimming came from the DNA. This table has under 300,000 clones, 85% appearing once. The source is a human donor in a cohort sampled during active COVID-19. Sequencing used peripheral blood. The genes are TRBV19 and TRBJ2-2; D is ambiguous. The CDR3 nucleotides are TGTGCCAGTGGGCTACAGGAGCTGTTTTTT. Its protein product is CASGLQELFF.